This T cell receptor (beta chain) derives from a study of blood T cell repertoires in COVID-19. About the study: Samples came from the United States, Italy and Spain, spanning acute and convalescent COVID-19. T cells, B-cell-depleted T cells, or PBMCs provided the cDNA or gDNA that served as material.

The CDR3 is 15 residues long. Germline V gene sequence: CDR1 SQVTM, CDR2 ANQGSEA. V lost 6 bases, J lost 2 bases, and 7 bases stayed unmatched. In the source study's methods: Reference gene primer amplification gave nucleated cell count estimates. Sequencing was performed with immunoSEQ multiplex PCR; in TCRdb, only in-frame clones are kept and a portion is missing. V and J calls and clone size follow that table, whereas D and trimming were derived from the DNA. The sample carries tens of thousands of clones, roughly 91% recorded once. This clone appeared once. The chain recombines TRBV29-1 with TRBJ2-2; 9 positions match TRBD2. This sequence originates from a human donor in a cohort sampled during active COVID-19. The sequencing input was peripheral blood. The DNA for the CDR3 is TGCAGCGTGGGGAGAGCGGGAGGAAACACCGGGGAGCTGTTTTTT. It codes for CSVGRAGGNTGELFF.